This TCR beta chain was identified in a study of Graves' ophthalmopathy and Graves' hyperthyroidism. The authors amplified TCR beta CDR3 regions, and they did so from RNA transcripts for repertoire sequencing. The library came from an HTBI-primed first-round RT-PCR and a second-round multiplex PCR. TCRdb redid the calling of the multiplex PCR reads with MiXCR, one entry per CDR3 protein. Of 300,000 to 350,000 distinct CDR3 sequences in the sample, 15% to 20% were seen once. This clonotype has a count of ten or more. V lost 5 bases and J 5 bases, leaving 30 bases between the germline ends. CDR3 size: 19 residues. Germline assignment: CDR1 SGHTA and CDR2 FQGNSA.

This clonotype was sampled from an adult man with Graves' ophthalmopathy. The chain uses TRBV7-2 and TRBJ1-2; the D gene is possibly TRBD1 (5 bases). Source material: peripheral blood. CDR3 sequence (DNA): TGTGCCAGCAGCCCATGGGACCTAAAGACTTCTCCGACGACTTATGGCTACACCTTC. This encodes CASSPWDLKTSPTTYGYTF. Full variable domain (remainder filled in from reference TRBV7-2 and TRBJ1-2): GAGVSQSPSNKVTEKGKDVELRCDPISGHTALYWYRQSLGQGLEFLIYFQGNSAPDKSGLPSDRFSAERTGGSVSTLTIQRTQQEDSAVYLCASSPWDLKTSPTTYGYTFGSGTRLTVV.